This section outlines one T cell receptor (beta chain) sequence together with its context. Germline loops: CDR1 MNHEY, CDR2 SVGAGI. This CDR3 comprises 15 residues. The ends were cut back, 4 bases at V and 0 bases at J, with 7 bases in the middle. The sample is drawn from a study of vaccination and CD4 T cells after COVID-19. TCRdb re-called the PCR reads through MiXCR, storing one row per CDR3 protein. The data hold approximately 40,000 distinct CDR3 sequences, with about 35% observed a single time. Regarding time point: late sampling 161 to 241 days after vaccination in three convalescent patients. The input for sequencing was CD4+ T cells from blood, taken about 7 months after SARS-CoV-2 vaccination. The chain has TRBV6-5 and TRBJ2-6; D ambiguous. This TCR was recovered from a human donor who had recovered from COVID-19. The CDR3 nucleotides are TGTGCCAGCAGTTCTGCCTTCTCTGGGGCCAACGTCCTGACTTTC. Protein: CASSSAFSGANVLTF.